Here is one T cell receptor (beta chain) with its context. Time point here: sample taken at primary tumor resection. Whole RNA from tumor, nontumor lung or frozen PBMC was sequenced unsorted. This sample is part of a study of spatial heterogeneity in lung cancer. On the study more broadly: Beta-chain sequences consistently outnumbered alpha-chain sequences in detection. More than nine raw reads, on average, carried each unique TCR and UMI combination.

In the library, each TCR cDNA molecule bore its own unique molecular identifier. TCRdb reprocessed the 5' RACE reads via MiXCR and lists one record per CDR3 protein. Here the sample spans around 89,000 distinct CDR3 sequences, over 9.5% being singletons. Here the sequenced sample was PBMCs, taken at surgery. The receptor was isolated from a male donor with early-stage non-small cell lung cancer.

CDR3 region: CASSFVVNSPLHF. The CDR3 DNA sequence: TGTGCCAGCAGTTTCGTCGTTAATTCACCCCTCCACTTT. This chain uses TRBV12-3 or TRBV12-4 with TRBJ1-6, with D hard to call. Trimming left V 3 bases short and J 6 bases short, with 6 bases between. This CDR3 comprises 13 residues.